This entry lists 26 T cell receptor beta chains sequenced from one sample in a study of T cell responses to AZD1222 COVID-19 vaccine. Assay used: immunoSEQ multiplex PCR; TCRdb lists only in-frame clones, some missing. The repertoire holds some 130,000 clones, with 90% to 95% as singletons. This specimen was peripheral blood, taken 28 days after the second AZD1222 dose. The receptors shown here come from an adult who received the AZD1222 COVID-19 vaccine.

The chain links TRBV29-1 to TRBJ2-5; 7 bases are shared with TRBD1. Germline V gives CDR1 SQVTM, CDR2 ANQGSEA. The CDR3 covers 14 residues. The ends lost 4 bases at V and 2 bases at J; junction bases unmatched: 7. The CDR3 loop reads CSVGRTGWQETQYF. The CDR3 coding sequence is TGCAGCGTTGGAAGGACAGGTTGGCAAGAGACCCAGTACTTC.

J is TRBJ1-2 and V is TRBV7-8; weak D call: TRBD1 (5 bases). V lost 5 bases and J lost 4, with 14 bases in between. This CDR3 comprises 14 residues. Germline-derived CDR1 and CDR2 are SGHVS and FQNEAQ. The CDR3 DNA follows: TGTGCCAGCAGCCCAGTTCGGGGCCGCTATGGCTACACCTTC. It encodes CASSPVRGRYGYTF.

This chain's CDR3 is CASSYQHGEAFF. The CDR3 DNA sequence: TGTGCCAGCAGTTACCAGCATGGTGAAGCTTTCTTT. V gene TRBV27 combines with J gene TRBJ1-1; no reliable D call. Trimming removed 4 bases from V and 7 bases from J, with 10 bases in between. CDR3 length: 12 residues. Germline V gives CDR1 MNHEY, CDR2 SMNVEV (reference sequence).

The CDR3 DNA is TGTGCCAGCAGCCAAACACCGGACGGTGAGCAGTTCTTC. It specifies CASSQTPDGEQFF. The chain has TRBV11-2 and TRBJ2-1, with D hard to call. Germline V gene data show CDR1 as SGHAT and CDR2 as FQNNGV. This CDR3 contains 13 residues. The V and J ends lost 5 bases and 9 bases respectively, with 14 bases between them.

This sequence joins TRBV18 and TRBJ2-6; 7 nucleotides match TRBD2. The V and J ends lost 6 bases and 2 bases, in that order; junction bases with no gene match: 1. The CDR3 extends over 14 amino acids. Germline loops: CDR1 KGHSH, CDR2 LQKENI. The CDR3 is CASSRGAGANVLTF. The CDR3 DNA is TGTGCCAGCTCCCGGGGGGCTGGGGCCAACGTCCTGACTTTC.

The rearrangement uses TRBV9 and TRBJ2-3, with D possibly matching TRBD1 (7 bases). The ends were cut back, 7 bases at V and 1 base at J, with 16 bases in the middle. Germline loops: CDR1 SGDLS, CDR2 YYNGEE. There are 15 residues in the CDR3. This CDR3 is CASSRGDRGTDTQYF. Here the CDR3 DNA reads TGTGCCAGCTCCAGGGGGGATCGGGGCACAGATACGCAGTATTTT.

The chain employs TRBV19 and TRBJ1-2, with 10 bases matching TRBD1. V shed 5 bases and J 3 bases; nucleotides not matched to a gene: 6. CDR1 is LNHDA, CDR2 SQIVND, per germline (reference sequence). This CDR3 comprises 15 residues. CDR3: CASSLGTGVYYGYTF. The CDR3 coding sequence is TGTGCCAGTAGTCTGGGGACAGGGGTATACTATGGCTACACCTTC.

The chain combines TRBV12-3 or TRBV12-4 with TRBJ1-5; the D is unclear. The CDR3 spans 13 residues. Trimming removed 6 bases at V and 4 bases at J, with 10 bases between. CDR3 nucleotides: TGTGCCAGCAGCCCGCAACAGAATCAGCCCCAGCATTTT. As protein: CASSPQQNQPQHF.

V and J are TRBV6-1 and TRBJ1-1, with a weak D call TRBD1 (5 bases). Germline CDR1 is MNHNS and CDR2 is SASEGT. V was pared by 0 bases and J by 12 bases, with 17 bases between. The CDR3 sequence is 14 residues long. CDR3 amino acids: CASSEASWGGLSFF. DNA for the CDR3: TGTGCCAGCAGTGAAGCCTCCTGGGGGGGTCTGTCTTTCTTT.

The DNA of the CDR3 is TGTGCCAGCAGTTCACAGGGTAGAACTGAAGCTTTCTTT. Translated: CASSSQGRTEAFF. The V gene is TRBV5-5, the J gene TRBJ1-1; possibly TRBD1 for D (6 bases). This CDR3 spans 13 amino acids. Germline V gives CDR1 SGHKS, CDR2 YYEKEE (reference sequence). V was trimmed by 5 bases and J by 5 bases, leaving 13 bases between them.

The chain is built from TRBV6-2 or TRBV6-3 and TRBJ1-1, with unresolved D. The CDR3 spans 12 residues. The V gene's germline CDR1 is MNHEY and CDR2 SVGEGT. V lost 5 bases, J lost 4 bases, and 8 bases lay in between. The CDR3 DNA follows: TGTGCCAGCAGTCAATACGGCACTGAAGCTTTCTTT. Translated, it gives CASSQYGTEAFF.

The gene calls are TRBV6-5 and TRBJ1-4; 9 bases line up with TRBD1. The CDR3 totals 15 residues. The trim removed 0 bases at V and 8 bases at J, leaving 4 bases unmatched. CDR1 is MNHEY, CDR2 SVGAGI, per germline. Written as DNA, the CDR3 is TGTGCCAGCAGTTACTCGGGACAGGGCTTCGAAAAACTGTTTTTT. It is translated as CASSYSGQGFEKLFF.

This rearrangement joins TRBV30 to TRBJ2-4; D is possibly TRBD2 (5 bases). Germline-derived CDR1 and CDR2 are GTSNPN and SVGIG (reference sequence). Trimming shortened V by 0 bases and J by 9 bases, and 6 bases separated the two germline ends. The CDR3 spans 11 residues. The CDR3 DNA sequence: TGTGCCTGGAGTGTGGCGGGCATTCAGTACTTC. Translation: CAWSVAGIQYF.

J is TRBJ2-7 and V is TRBV6-5; D uncertain. This CDR3 contains 13 residues. V lost 2 bases and J 0 bases, leaving 5 bases between the germline ends. Germline V gene lookup returns CDR1 MNHEY and CDR2 SVGAGI. The CDR3 is CASSYGYSYEQYF. The CDR3 bases are TGTGCCAGCAGTTACGGGTACTCCTACGAGCAGTACTTC.

The rearrangement joins TRBV3-1 (or the pseudogene TRBV3-2) to TRBJ2-2; 9 bases align to TRBD2. From germline, CDR1 is LGHDT and CDR2 YNNKEL (reference sequence). The CDR3 consists of 16 residues. J lost 7 bases, V lost 3 bases, and 9 bases had no gene match. DNA of the CDR3: TGTGCCAGCAGCCAGTGGCGGGGGGGCCTGGTCGGGGAGCTGTTTTTT. Protein: CASSQWRGGLVGELFF.

This sequence joins TRBV2 and TRBJ1-6; D remains ambiguous. The CDR3 runs to 15 residues. Germline V gene lookup returns CDR1 SNHLY and CDR2 FYNNEI. V was clipped by 7 bases and J by 9 bases, with 19 bases between them. For the CDR3, the DNA is TGTGCCAGCACAATTCGGACCTCCATAGGTTCACCCCTCCACTTT. This gives the protein CASTIRTSIGSPLHF.

The rearrangement links TRBV7-3 to TRBJ2-2, with no clear D. CDR3 size: 12 residues. The germline V gene encodes CDR1 SGHTA and CDR2 FQGTGA. V was clipped by 2 bases and J by 7 bases, with 5 bases between them. The CDR3 loop reads CASSLPRGELFF. The CDR3 DNA reads TGTGCCAGCAGCTTACCTCGCGGGGAGCTGTTTTTT.

This rearrangement joins TRBV6-5 to TRBJ1-1, with D tentatively TRBD1 (5 bases). The CDR3 spans 15 residues. The germline CDR1 and CDR2 sequences are MNHEY and SVGAGI. V shed 6 bases and J shed 1 base, with 15 bases lying between them. In nucleotides, the CDR3 is TGTGCCAGCAGACCCACAGGCAACACGAACACTGAAGCTTTCTTT. The encoded protein is CASRPTGNTNTEAFF.

V is TRBV6-2 or TRBV6-3 and J is TRBJ1-1; 10 nucleotides agree with TRBD1. The V and J ends lost 4 bases and 4 bases, in that order; junction bases with no gene match: 3. Per germline, CDR1 MNHEY and CDR2 SVGEGT. The CDR3 is made up of 14 amino acids. The CDR3 loop is CASSLRTGGTEAFF. The CDR3 DNA reads as TGTGCCAGCAGTTTGCGGACAGGGGGCACTGAAGCTTTCTTT.

The chain joins TRBV9 to TRBJ1-3; D not certain. Germline CDR1 reads SGDLS; CDR2 reads YYNGEE. V lost 0 bases to trimming and J lost 3 bases, with 10 bases between them. The CDR3 consists of 15 residues. The CDR3 coding sequence is TGTGCCAGCAGCGTAGAAGGGATGGGTGGAAACACCATATATTTT. Encoded protein: CASSVEGMGGNTIYF.

The chain combines TRBV27 with TRBJ1-1, with 8 nucleotides matching TRBD1. After removal of 4 bases from V and 0 bases from J, the junction contained 4 bases not matched to a gene. Germline V gene data show CDR1 as MNHEY and CDR2 as SMNVEV (reference sequence). The length of the CDR3 is 15 residues. CDR3 nucleotides: TGTGCCAGCAGTTCGGGACAGGACATGAACACTGAAGCTTTCTTT. Residues: CASSSGQDMNTEAFF.

J is TRBJ1-2 and V is TRBV28, with TRBD1 as a possible D gene (6 bases). The V end was cut by 3 bases, the J end by 12 bases, with 23 bases between. Germline V CDR1 and CDR2: MDHEN, SYDVKM. The CDR3 extends over 15 amino acids. CDR3 DNA: TGTGCCAGCAGTTTGTATTTCGACAAGGGGGACCTTGACACCTTC. Translation: CASSLYFDKGDLDTF.

The chain carries TRBV7-2 and TRBJ2-7; D may be TRBD1 (7 bases). V was trimmed by 1 base and J by 6 bases, leaving 13 bases between them. Per the germline V gene, CDR1 is SGHTA and CDR2 is FQGNSA. The CDR3 has 14 amino acids. In DNA form, the CDR3 reads TGTGCCAGCAGCTTAGGGAGGGGGCAAGGCGAGCAGTACTTC. Encoded protein: CASSLGRGQGEQYF.

CDR3 bases: TGTGCCAGCAGTGAACGGCGGGGAGGGAATTCACCCCTCCACTTT. Translation: CASSERRGGNSPLHF. The rearrangement links TRBV6-1 to TRBJ1-6, with D hard to call. Trimming cost V 2 bases and J 7 bases, with 12 bases left between them. CDR1 MNHNS and CDR2 SASEGT come from the germline V gene. CDR3 length equals 15 residues.

The chain carries TRBV10-3 and TRBJ1-4; D call uncertain. V shed 1 base and J shed 7 bases, with 7 bases lying between them. Per germline, CDR1 ENHRY and CDR2 SYGVKD. The CDR3 length is 13 residues. This CDR3 reads CAISEYGSEKLFF. DNA for the CDR3: TGTGCCATCAGTGAGTACGGATCTGAAAAACTGTTTTTT.

The rearrangement uses TRBV7-2 and TRBJ2-6, with TRBD2 as a possible D gene (6 bases). CDR3 length: 14 residues. The V end was cut by 5 bases, the J end by 2 bases, with 7 bases between. The germline gives CDR1 SGHTA, CDR2 FQGNSA. DNA of the CDR3: TGTGCCAGCAGCCCGGGAGCTGGGGCCAACGTCCTGACTTTC. It specifies CASSPGAGANVLTF.